This entry lists 27 T cell receptor beta chains sequenced from one sample in a study of identical twins. TCRdb used MiXCR to reprocess the 5' RACE reads, holding one entry per CDR3 protein. Of around 550,000 distinct CDR3 sequences in the sample, approximately 14% were seen once. The same sample was also used in a study of yellow fever vaccine responses in identical twins.

The material sequenced was CD4+ T cells sorted from blood. These TCRs come from a woman aged 18-29 years in good health.

This clonotype was picked up many times. This chain links TRBV27 with TRBJ1-5; weak D call: TRBD1 (6 bases). With 7 bases removed from V and 3 bases from J, the gap between germline ends came to 16 bases. This CDR3 comprises 15 residues. Germline loops: CDR1 MNHEY, CDR2 SMNVEV (reference sequence). Here the CDR3 DNA reads TGTGCCAGCATTTTTAGACAGGTAAACAATCAGCCCCAGCATTTT. Its protein product is CASIFRQVNNQPQHF.

This clonotype was seen ten or more times. J is TRBJ1-6 and V is TRBV12-3 or TRBV12-4; D is possibly TRBD1 (6 bases). The length of the CDR3 is 14 residues. The ends were cut back, 6 bases at V and 5 bases at J, with 11 bases in the middle. CDR3 DNA: TGTGCCAGCAGCCCTCCAGGGGATAATTCACCCCTCCACTTT. Translation: CASSPPGDNSPLHF.

This clonotype was counted between two and nine times. V is TRBV28 and J is TRBJ2-7, with D unclear. Per the germline V gene, CDR1 is MDHEN and CDR2 is SYDVKM. V lost 5 bases to trimming and J lost 3 bases, with 11 bases between them. This CDR3 comprises 13 residues. The chain's CDR3 is CASSISSLYEQYF. The CDR3, as DNA: TGTGCCAGCAGTATTTCTAGTCTCTACGAGCAGTACTTC.

The J gene is TRBJ2-7, the V gene TRBV7-6, with 8 bases lining up with TRBD1. CDR3 length equals 14 residues. CDR1 and CDR2 from the germline V gene are SGHVS and FNYEAQ. Losses at the gene ends were 3 bases for V and 4 bases for J; bases not matched to a gene: 5. CDR3 protein: CASSLTGDRYEQYV. DNA for the CDR3: TGTGCCAGCAGCTTGACAGGGGATCGGTACGAGCAGTACGTC.

The table lists this clonotype with a few counts. The chain employs TRBV7-8 and TRBJ1-1; no definite D call. V gave up 5 bases and J gave up 5 bases, with 18 bases separating them. The CDR3 has 15 amino acids. Germline V gene sequence: CDR1 SGHVS, CDR2 FQNEAQ. This CDR3 is CASSPSRSAWTEAFF. The CDR3, as DNA: TGTGCCAGCAGCCCCTCGCGGTCGGCGTGGACTGAAGCTTTCTTT.

Many counts were recorded for this clonotype. This chain links TRBV18 with TRBJ2-7; D might be TRBD2 (5 bases). The V and J ends lost 3 bases and 5 bases respectively, with 14 bases between them. The CDR3 spans 14 residues. Germline CDR1 KGHSH, CDR2 LQKENI. CDR3 coding DNA: TGTGCCAGCTCACCGGGCGCGGGTTTCGACGAGCAGTACTTC. Translated: CASSPGAGFDEQYF.

This clonotype was counted only a few times. V and J are TRBV5-1 and TRBJ1-1; no clear D. Trimming took off 3 bases at V and 5 bases at J, with 14 bases between the two ends. Germline values: CDR1 SGHRS, CDR2 YFSETQ. This CDR3 is 14 amino acids long. CDR3 protein: CASSSETDVTEAFF. The CDR3 nucleotides read TGCGCCAGCAGCTCGGAGACGGATGTGACTGAAGCTTTCTTT.

There are many counts of this clonotype. The rearrangement links TRBV3-1 to TRBJ2-3; 8 nucleotides match TRBD2. The CDR3 covers 21 residues. Germline V gives CDR1 LGHDT, CDR2 YNNKEL (reference sequence). The V segment lost 1 base and the J segment 3 bases; nucleotides outside the gene matches: 21. CDR3 loop: CASSQVIIAGLGVPETDTQYF. The CDR3 nucleotides read TGTGCCAGCAGCCAAGTGATAATCGCGGGACTAGGCGTTCCAGAAACAGATACGCAGTATTTT.

The genes are TRBV18 and TRBJ2-3; 7 nucleotides line up with TRBD2. V trimming: 4 bases; J trimming: 6 bases; junction bases outside the gene matches: 19. This CDR3 has 18 amino acids. The germline V gene has CDR1 KGHSH and CDR2 LQKENI. The CDR3 nucleotides are TGTGCCAGCTCACGCCAGAGAGGCGGGAGTATGGGGGTGGATACGCAGTATTTT. It codes for CASSRQRGGSMGVDTQYF.

This clonotype was found many times. This chain connects TRBV12-3 or TRBV12-4 to TRBJ2-3; a weak D match, TRBD2 (5 bases). The ends were cut back, 3 bases at V and 9 bases at J, with 10 bases in the middle. This CDR3 region has 12 residues. The CDR3 region is CASSFQDSTQYF. In nucleotides, the CDR3 is TGTGCCAGCAGTTTTCAGGACTCCACGCAGTATTTT.

This chain joins TRBV6-2 or TRBV6-3 and TRBJ1-5, with D unclear. Germline V gene sequence: CDR1 MNHEY, CDR2 SVGEGT. V was cut by 0 bases and J by 6 bases, with 21 bases left in between. This CDR3 has 18 amino acids. DNA for the CDR3: TGTGCCAGCAGTTACTCGATTGGAGTTTATGGTAAGGTTCAGCCCCAGCATTTT. It translates to CASSYSIGVYGKVQPQHF.

The rearrangement joins TRBV5-1 to TRBJ1-2; D is unclear. CDR1 SGHRS and CDR2 YFSETQ come from the germline V gene. Trimming shortened V by 2 bases and J by 6 bases, and 14 bases separated the two germline ends. This CDR3 region has 14 residues. The CDR3 region has the DNA TGCGCCAGCAGCTTAGTAGGAGAATCTAATGGCTACACCTTC. It specifies CASSLVGESNGYTF. The full variable domain, rest sourced from reference TRBV5-1 and TRBJ1-2, is KAGVTQTPRYLIKTRGQQVTLSCSPISGHRSVSWYQQTPGQGLQFLFEYFSETQRNKGNFPGRFSGRQFSNSRSEMNVSTLELGDSALYLCASSLVGESNGYTFGSGTRLTVV.

The chain recombines TRBV6-5 with TRBJ2-1; weak D call: TRBD2 (5 bases). Trimming pared 0 bases from V and 3 bases from J, leaving 9 bases between. CDR1 MNHEY and CDR2 SVGAGI come from the germline V gene. This CDR3 contains 15 residues. The CDR3 spells CASSYSTSFYNEQFF. CDR3 sequence (DNA): TGTGCCAGCAGTTACTCTACTAGTTTCTACAATGAGCAGTTCTTC.

This clonotype was seen a handful of times. The chain employs TRBV20-1 and TRBJ2-5; 11 bases line up with TRBD2. The CDR3 is made up of 17 amino acids. Germline CDR1 and CDR2: DFQATT and SNEGSKA (reference sequence). The ends lost 0 bases at V and 3 bases at J; junction bases unmatched: 9. The CDR3 region has the DNA TGCAGTGCTAGAGATGGGCCGAAGGGACTAGCGGAAGAGACCCAGTACTTC. This encodes CSARDGPKGLAEETQYF.

The chain carries TRBV24-1 and TRBJ2-1; TRBD1 aligns across 11 bases. The CDR3 has 16 residues. With V trimmed by 5 bases and J by 7 bases, 9 bases remained unmatched. Germline CDR1 and CDR2: KGHDR and SFDVKD. As DNA, the CDR3 is TGTGCCACCAGTGCCCCGGACAGGGGGCGCAAGAATGAGCAGTTCTTC. It codes for CATSAPDRGRKNEQFF.

This clonotype was observed a handful of times. The chain carries TRBV5-6 and TRBJ1-1; tentative D call: TRBD1 (6 bases). V shed 4 bases and J shed 2 bases, with 15 bases lying between them. The length of the CDR3 is 15 residues. In germline, CDR1 is SGHDT, CDR2 YYEEEE. The CDR3 nucleotides read TGTGCCAGCAGCCAGTCCGACAGGATCAACACTGAAGCTTTCTTT. It encodes CASSQSDRINTEAFF.

This clonotype has just a few counts. The chain has TRBV7-9 and TRBJ1-6, with D uncertain. The V end lost 1 base, the J end lost 5 bases, and 9 bases lay between the germline ends. Germline loops: CDR1 SEHNR, CDR2 FQNEAQ (reference sequence). The CDR3 runs to 15 residues. The CDR3 loop reads CASSLVELNNSPLHF. The CDR3 bases are TGTGCCAGCAGCTTAGTCGAGCTCAATAATTCACCCCTCCACTTT. Filled out from reference TRBV7-9 and TRBJ1-6, the complete variable domain reads DTGVSQNPRHKITKRGQNVTFRCDPISEHNRLYWYRQTLGQGPEFLTYFQNEAQLEKSRLLSDRFSAERPKGSFSTLEIQRTEQGDSAMYLCASSLVELNNSPLHFGNGTRLTVT.

In its sample, this clonotype was seen many times. The genes are TRBV10-1 and TRBJ2-7; D gene ambiguous. CDR1 and CDR2 from the germline V gene are WNHNN and SYGVQD (reference sequence). The CDR3 is made up of 13 amino acids. Trimming stripped 2 bases from V and 11 bases from J, with 16 bases between. The CDR3 loop reads CASSERPRSREYV. The CDR3 DNA sequence: TGCGCCAGCAGTGAGAGGCCCAGGTCCCGAGAGTACGTC.

The chain links TRBV7-9 to TRBJ2-5, with TRBD2 as a possible D gene (6 bases). This CDR3 contains 14 residues. Germline lookup yields CDR1 SEHNR and CDR2 FQNEAQ (reference sequence). The V and J ends lost 2 bases and 4 bases respectively, with 11 bases between them. CDR3: CASSLREVRETQYF. The DNA of the CDR3 is TGTGCCAGCAGCTTAAGGGAGGTACGAGAGACCCAGTACTTC.

This clonotype was detected a few times. CDR3 nucleotide sequence: TGTGCCAGCAGTCGTTTGGGACTCACAGGGAGGCAGTACTTC. This encodes CASSRLGLTGRQYF. The chain employs TRBV28 and TRBJ2-7, with D possibly being TRBD1 or TRBD2 (6 bases each). Germline CDR1 is MDHEN and CDR2 is SYDVKM. Trimming took off 5 bases at V and 9 bases at J, with 20 bases between the two ends. The CDR3 has 14 amino acids.

This clonotype was detected only a few times. V usage is TRBV24-1 and J usage is TRBJ2-1, with 7 bases fitting TRBD2. This CDR3 is 15 amino acids long. Looked up from germline, CDR1 is KGHDR and CDR2 is SFDVKD. The V segment lost 5 bases and the J segment 0 bases; nucleotides outside the gene matches: 3. The DNA of the CDR3 is TGTGCCACCAGTGGGGGCGGGGGCTCCTACAATGAGCAGTTCTTC. Residues: CATSGGGGSYNEQFF.

In its sample, this clonotype was seen a few times. This rearrangement joins TRBV12-3 or TRBV12-4 to TRBJ1-2; D gene uncertain. CDR3 length: 12 amino acids. V lost 3 bases, J lost 5 bases, and 7 bases lay in between. For the CDR3, the DNA is TGTGCCAGCAGTTTCGCTCAGTATGGCTACACCTTC. This encodes CASSFAQYGYTF.

Many counts were recorded for this clonotype. The chain carries TRBV4-1 and TRBJ1-2; 8 nucleotides agree with TRBD1. J was trimmed by 5 bases and V by 5 bases; bases with no gene match: 13. The CDR3 runs 16 residues. Germline CDR1 reads MGHRA; CDR2 reads YSYEKL. The CDR3 region is CASSEADRGAGYGYTF. The CDR3 DNA follows: TGCGCCAGCAGCGAAGCCGACAGGGGCGCGGGGTATGGCTACACCTTC.

The chain joins TRBV5-1 to TRBJ2-3, with 7 bases aligning to TRBD1. The CDR3 consists of 15 residues. Germline loops: CDR1 SGHRS, CDR2 YFSETQ. With 2 bases clipped from V and 2 bases from J, the junction kept 5 bases outside the gene matches. CDR3 nucleotides: TGCGCCAGCAGCTTAGGGGGCTTATTCACAGATACGCAGTATTTT. This gives the protein CASSLGGLFTDTQYF.

This clonotype was counted a few times. The genes are TRBV20-1 and TRBJ2-3; possibly TRBD2 for D (6 bases). V shed 1 base and J shed 7 bases, with 18 bases lying between them. Germline CDR1 and CDR2: DFQATT and SNEGSKA (reference sequence). The CDR3 length is 15 residues. As DNA, the CDR3 is TGCAGTGCTAGAGGCCTGGAGGGACCCGCACATACGCAGTATTTT. It translates to CSARGLEGPAHTQYF.

This clonotype was seen a handful of times. This chain connects TRBV20-1 to TRBJ1-2; weak D call: TRBD1 (5 bases). The CDR3 length is 13 residues. Trimming shortened V by 3 bases and J by 8 bases, and 16 bases separated the two germline ends. Per germline, CDR1 DFQATT and CDR2 SNEGSKA (reference sequence). The CDR3 here is CSASDGDSGGYTF. In nucleotides, the CDR3 is TGCAGTGCTAGTGATGGGGACTCGGGGGGCTACACCTTC.

Only a few counts were recorded for this clonotype. V gene TRBV9 combines with J gene TRBJ2-1; unclear D gene. Per germline, CDR1 SGDLS and CDR2 YYNGEE. Trimming took 3 bases from V and 4 from J, leaving 11 bases between them. The length of the CDR3 is 14 residues. The CDR3 nucleotides are TGTGCCAGCAGCGCCCCGGCTAAATACAATGAGCAGTTCTTC. This translates into CASSAPAKYNEQFF.